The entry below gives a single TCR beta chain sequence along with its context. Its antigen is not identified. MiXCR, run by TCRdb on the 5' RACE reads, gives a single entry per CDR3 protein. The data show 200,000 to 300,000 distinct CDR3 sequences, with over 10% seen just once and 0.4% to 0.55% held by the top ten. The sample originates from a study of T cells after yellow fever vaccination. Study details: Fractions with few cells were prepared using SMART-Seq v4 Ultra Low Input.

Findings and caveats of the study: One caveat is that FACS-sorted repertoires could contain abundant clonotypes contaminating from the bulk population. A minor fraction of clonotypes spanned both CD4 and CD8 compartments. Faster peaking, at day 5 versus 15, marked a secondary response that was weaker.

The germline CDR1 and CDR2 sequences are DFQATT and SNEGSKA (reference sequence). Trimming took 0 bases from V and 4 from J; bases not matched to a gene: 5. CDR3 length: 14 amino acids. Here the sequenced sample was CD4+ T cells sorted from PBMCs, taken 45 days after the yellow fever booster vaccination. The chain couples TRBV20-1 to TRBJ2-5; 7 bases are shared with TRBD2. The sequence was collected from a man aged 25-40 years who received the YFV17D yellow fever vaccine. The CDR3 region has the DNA TGCAGTGCTAGAGATTCGGGGGGAGGAGAGACCCAGTACTTC. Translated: CSARDSGGGETQYF.